A single sample is the source of the 13 T cell receptor beta chains below, sequenced in a study of T cells in women clearing cervical HPV infection. Sequencing used immunoSEQ multiplex PCR; TCRdb keeps in-frame clones, though not all of them. Recorded for this sample: more than 20,000 clones. Sequenced: blood buffy coat. The receptors originated from a woman between 18 and 69 years old with a cervical HPV16 infection that either progressed to CIN3+ or cleared (not recorded which).

On this clone: The read ends 3 residues early relative to the CDR3; the germline J gene fills the gap. This chain links TRBV6-1 with TRBJ2-5, with 7 bases identical to TRBD2. Trimming at V came to 0 bases and at J to 1 base, leaving 2 bases not matched to a gene. The germline V gene encodes CDR1 MNHNS and CDR2 SASEGT. CDR3 length equals 15 residues. The sequenced CDR3 bases are TGTGCCAGCAGTGAAGCGCCGGGGGGCCAAGAGACC. Protein sequence: CASSEAPGGQET. The CDR3 in its entirety is CASSEAPGGQETQYF.

Notes on this clone: The CDR3 extends 3 residues past the end of the read, so its final part is completed from the germline J gene. The chain has TRBV6-4 and TRBJ2-6; D assignment may be TRBD1 or TRBD2 (5 bases each). This CDR3 is built from 19 residues. Germline CDR1 MRHNA, CDR2 SNTAGT. Trimming pared 0 bases from V and 0 bases from J, leaving 15 bases between. The CDR3 spells CASSDSRVTGYSGANVLTF. Partial CDR3 DNA: TGTGCCAGCAGTGACTCGAGGGTTACAGGATACTCTGGGGCCAACGTC.

On this clone itself: The CDR3 extends 3 residues past the end of the read, so its final part is completed from the germline J gene. The V and J genes are TRBV20-1 and TRBJ2-3; 11 nucleotides align to TRBD2. Germline CDR1 reads DFQATT; CDR2 reads SNEGSKA (reference sequence). The CDR3 covers 13 residues. The junction had 2 bases not matched to a gene; V was cut back by 7 bases and J by 2 bases. The DNA read from the CDR3 is TGCAGTGTAGCGGGGGGGACCACAGATACG. Protein sequence: CSVAGGTTDT. The entire CDR3 is CSVAGGTTDTQYF.

Worth noting for this clone: The read halts 3 residues ahead of the CDR3 end, with the missing end drawn from the germline J gene. The chain links TRBV13 to TRBJ1-1; D might be TRBD1 (5 bases). The CDR3 runs 14 residues. Germline V lookup: CDR1 PRHDT, CDR2 FYEKMQ (reference sequence). V was cut by 3 bases and J by 0 bases, with 8 bases left in between. CDR3 in amino acids: CASSLGGMNTEAFF. CDR3 DNA, as far as it was read: TGTGCCAGCAGCTTGGGGGGGATGAACACTGAA.

Concerning this clone itself: The read is 3 residues too short to cover the CDR3 end, so that end is filled in from the germline J gene. The chain has TRBV4-2 and TRBJ2-5; D is perhaps TRBD2 (6 bases). Trimming left V 0 bases short and J 5 bases short, with 13 bases between. Germline loops: CDR1 LGHNA, CDR2 YNFKEQ. The CDR3 length is 15 residues. This chain's CDR3 is CASSQDRLALETQYF. CDR3 DNA (partial): TGTGCCAGCAGCCAAGATAGGCTAGCGTTGGAGACC.

Details on this clone: The read terminates 3 residues before the CDR3 end, so the remaining end is supplied by the germline J gene. V is TRBV7-7 and J is TRBJ1-2, with 7 bases aligning to TRBD1. Germline-derived CDR1 and CDR2 are SSHAT and FNYEAQ (reference sequence). The CDR3 totals 14 residues. CDR3 sequence reads: CASSHRGLADTYTF. CDR3 DNA (partial): TGTGCCAGCAGCCACAGGGGATTGGCAGATACC.

Turning to this clone: The observed sequence ends 3 residues before the CDR3 terminus, with the missing tail filled in from the germline J gene. J is TRBJ2-2 and V is TRBV7-8; unclear D gene. In germline, CDR1 is SGHVS, CDR2 FQNEAQ. The CDR3 contains 14 residues. CDR3 sequence reads: CASSVRVINEKLFF. CDR3 DNA (partial): TGTGCCAGCAGCGTCCGGGTTATTAATGAAAAG.

Regarding this clone: The read terminates 3 residues before the CDR3 end, so the remaining end is supplied by the germline J gene. This chain uses TRBV30 with TRBJ1-1; D ambiguous. The V gene lost 3 bases and the J gene lost 1 base, with 6 bases spanning the gap. This CDR3 is built from 12 residues. CDR1 is GTSNPN and CDR2 is SVGIG in the germline V gene (reference sequence). The part of the CDR3 DNA that was read is TGTGCCTGGAGAGCGGGGAACACTGAA. It is translated as CAWRAGNTE. The entire CDR3 reads CAWRAGNTEAFF.

Points on this clone: The CDR3 extends 3 residues past the end of the read, so its final part is completed from the germline J gene. The J gene is TRBJ1-2, the V gene TRBV30; the D gene is possibly TRBD1 (6 bases). Germline CDR1 is GTSNPN and CDR2 is SVGIG (reference sequence). The CDR3 is 13 residues long. This chain's CDR3 is CAWSVSDSFGYTF. CDR3 bases read: TGTGCCTGGAGTGTATCGGACAGCTTCGGC.

As to this clone: Read data end 3 residues before the CDR3 end; the end is taken from the germline J gene. The chain recombines TRBV6-2 or TRBV6-3 with TRBJ2-2; 7 positions agree with TRBD1. The CDR3 totals 13 residues. Germline V gene sequence: CDR1 MNHEY, CDR2 SVGEGT. CDR3 residues: CASRLDRDEKLFF. CDR3 DNA (partial): TGTGCCAGCAGACTCGACAGGGATGAAAAG.

With regard to this clone: The CDR3 end lies 3 residues beyond the end of the read and is filled in from the germline J gene. The chain uses TRBV20-1 and TRBJ1-1; maybe TRBD1 (6 bases). The germline V and J ends were trimmed by 6 bases and 3 bases, with 14 bases remaining between them. Germline values: CDR1 DFQATT, CDR2 SNEGSKA (reference sequence). The CDR3 is 13 amino acids. CDR3: CSARKGGDTEAFF. Incomplete CDR3 DNA: TGCAGTGCCCGGAAGGGGGGGGACACTGAA.

The part of the CDR3 DNA that was read is TGTGCCAGCAGCTTACAGGGTGACTATGGC. It codes for CASSLQGDYG. The CDR3 in its entirety is CASSLQGDYGYTF. This chain uses TRBV7-2 with TRBJ1-2, with D perhaps matching TRBD1 (5 bases). Sequencing ends 3 residues short of the CDR3 end; the germline J gene provides the rest. Trimming pared 2 bases from V and 3 bases from J, leaving 7 bases between. Germline V lookup: CDR1 SGHTA, CDR2 FQGNSA. There are 13 residues in the CDR3.

In regard to this clone: The read ends 3 residues before the CDR3 terminus; that terminus is restored from the germline J gene. This same CDR3 is encoded by further DNA sequences in the sample. The rearrangement links TRBV19 to TRBJ2-2; TRBD1 matches 9 bases. This CDR3 contains 15 residues. Germline CDR1 and CDR2: LNHDA and SQIVND (reference sequence). The CDR3 sequence is CASSMAQGADSPLFF. CDR3 DNA (partial): TGTGCCAGTAGTATGGCACAGGGGGCAGATTCACCG. The full variable domain, in which reference TRBV19 and TRBJ2-2 provide the parts outside the CDR3, is DGGITQSPKYLFRKEGQNVTLSCEQNLNHDAMYWYRQDPGQGLRLIYYSQIVNDFQKGDIAEGYSVSREKKESFPLTVTSAQKNPTAFYLCASSMAQGADSPLFFGEGSRLTVL.